What follows describes a single T cell receptor beta chain. Method: immunoSEQ multiplex PCR; TCRdb's copy keeps in-frame clones and lacks some. The repertoire holds roughly 140,000 clones, with 93% as singletons. The entry originates in a study of control samples from healthy donors and cancer patients. The CDR3 consists of 12 residues. The germline CDR1 and CDR2 sequences are MNHNY and SVGAGI (reference sequence). The V and J ends lost 6 bases and 4 bases respectively, with 10 bases between them. The V gene is TRBV6-6, the J gene TRBJ2-7; D remains ambiguous. Sequencing was performed on blood. The clonotype comes from a man between 50 and 59 years old in good health. The CDR3 reads CASSDFSYEQYF. CDR3 bases: TGTGCCAGCAGCGACTTTAGTTACGAGCAGTACTTC.